One and the same sample provided the 22 T cell receptor beta chains below, sequenced in a study of blood T cell repertoires in COVID-19. Generated by immunoSEQ multiplex PCR, the TCRdb table keeps only in-frame clones and is missing some. The table lists 45,000 to 50,000 clones, about nine tenths of them singletons. Sequenced input: peripheral blood. These receptors originate from a human donor in a cohort sampled during active COVID-19.

The chain uses TRBV19 and TRBJ2-7, with a tentative D call TRBD1 (8 bases). Germline CDR1 is LNHDA and CDR2 is SQIVND (reference sequence). With 6 bases removed from V and 3 bases from J, the gap between germline ends came to 21 bases. CDR3 length: 16 amino acids. Here the CDR3 reads CASSSPLTGEGYEQYF. The CDR3 DNA follows: TGTGCCAGTAGCAGCCCCCTGACAGGGGAGGGCTACGAGCAGTACTTC.

The chain uses TRBV28 and TRBJ2-3; 10 positions agree with TRBD1. CDR3 length equals 16 residues. Unmatched junction bases numbered 10, after V lost 5 bases and J lost 5 bases. Per germline, CDR1 MDHEN and CDR2 SYDVKM. The CDR3 region has the DNA TGTGCCAGCAGTACGACCGGACAGGGGGGGGGAGATACGCAGTATTTT. This encodes CASSTTGQGGGDTQYF.

This chain uses TRBV5-1 with TRBJ2-5, with 14 bases aligning to TRBD2. Trimming cost V 2 bases and J 4 bases; bases outside gene matches: 1. This CDR3 spans 15 amino acids. CDR1 and CDR2 (germline): SGHRS, YFSETQ. CDR3 coding DNA: TGCGCCAGCAGCTTAGGGACTAGCGGGGGAGAGACCCAGTACTTC. Translated, it gives CASSLGTSGGETQYF.

The chain joins TRBV6-1 to TRBJ1-2; 9 bases are a match to TRBD1. This CDR3 is 15 amino acids long. Germline CDR1 MNHNS, CDR2 SASEGT. The V segment lost 3 bases and the J segment 8 bases; nucleotides outside the gene matches: 10. The DNA for the CDR3 is TGTGCCAGCAGTGACCGAACAGGGGGCAGTCGGGGCTACACCTTC. Its translation: CASSDRTGGSRGYTF.

The chain combines TRBV24-1 with TRBJ2-1; D is perhaps TRBD2 (5 bases). Trimming stripped 6 bases from V and 1 base from J, with 9 bases between. The CDR3 spans 14 residues. Germline values: CDR1 KGHDR, CDR2 SFDVKD. The CDR3 DNA sequence: TGTGCCACCAGTCTGAGCGGATCCTACAATGAGCAGTTCTTC. This translates into CATSLSGSYNEQFF.

With respect to this clone: One end of the junction does not line up with germline, which may come from a read error. The rearrangement uses TRBV27 and TRBJ1-2; D may be TRBD1 (6 bases). The CDR3 has 14 amino acids. The germline V gene has CDR1 MNHEY and CDR2 SMNVEV (reference sequence). CDR3 sequence: CASSLSGGQGTGSF. The CDR3 DNA follows: TGTGCCAGCAGTTTATCTGGGGGTCAGGGGACGGGTTCCTTC.

V and J are TRBV10-1 and TRBJ2-3; TRBD1 matches at 7 bases. Germline V gives CDR1 WNHNN, CDR2 SYGVQD (reference sequence). Trimming at V came to 3 bases and at J to 2 bases, leaving 5 bases not matched to a gene. The CDR3 covers 15 residues. This CDR3 reads CASSDQGEPTDTQYF. CDR3 nucleotide sequence: TGCGCCAGCAGTGATCAGGGGGAACCCACAGATACGCAGTATTTT.

The V gene is TRBV18, the J gene TRBJ2-2, with 9 positions matching TRBD2. Germline values: CDR1 KGHSH, CDR2 LQKENI. The CDR3 runs 16 residues. The trim removed 6 bases at V and 2 bases at J, leaving 7 bases unmatched. The CDR3 DNA reads as TGTGCCAGCTCGGAAAGCGGGGGGATTAACACCGGGGAGCTGTTTTTT. As protein: CASSESGGINTGELFF.

This clone was seen just once. V is TRBV30 and J is TRBJ2-7; 7 nucleotides agree with TRBD1. The CDR3 is 13 residues long. The trim removed 2 bases at V and 5 bases at J, leaving 6 bases unmatched. In germline, CDR1 is GTSNPN, CDR2 SVGIG (reference sequence). CDR3 residues: CAWSSGTANEQYF. The CDR3 DNA is TGTGCCTGGAGTTCAGGGACAGCAAACGAGCAGTACTTC.

The chain recombines TRBV6-5 with TRBJ2-1; 7 bases fit TRBD2. Germline lookup yields CDR1 MNHEY and CDR2 SVGAGI. CDR3 length equals 14 residues. Trimming took 3 bases from V and 3 from J; bases not matched to a gene: 2. The CDR3 coding sequence is TGTGCCAGCAGTTATGGGACTATCTACAATGAGCAGTTCTTC. Its protein is CASSYGTIYNEQFF.

This chain joins TRBV5-1 and TRBJ1-2; no clear D. The germline CDR1 and CDR2 sequences are SGHRS and YFSETQ. The CDR3 spans 16 residues. Trimming pared 4 bases from V and 0 bases from J, leaving 16 bases between. CDR3 region: CASSPGHQVSNYGYTF. The CDR3 DNA is TGCGCCAGCAGCCCTGGCCATCAGGTCTCTAACTATGGCTACACCTTC.

About this clone: At the DNA level, this CDR3 is encoded by other sequences in the same sample as well. The chain joins TRBV19 to TRBJ2-3, with D tentatively TRBD1 (5 bases). Germline CDR1 is LNHDA and CDR2 is SQIVND (reference sequence). This CDR3 spans 13 amino acids. Deletions cut 7 bases from V and 4 bases from J, with 12 bases between. The CDR3 DNA reads TGTGCCAGTACGGGCAGGGTTCCAGATACGCAGTATTTT. Its protein product is CASTGRVPDTQYF.

This clone was picked up one time. J is TRBJ2-5 and V is TRBV5-6; 8 nucleotides line up with TRBD2. CDR1 and CDR2 from the germline V gene are SGHDT and YYEEEE. The CDR3 has 14 residues. V lost 1 base to trimming and J lost 3 bases; unmatched junction nucleotides: 2. The CDR3 coding sequence is TGTGCCAGCAGCTTGCCAGCGGGGGAAGAGACCCAGTACTTC. Residues: CASSLPAGEETQYF. The variable domain in full, with the rest retrieved from reference TRBV5-6 and TRBJ2-5, is DAGVTQSPTHLIKTRGQQVTLRCSPKSGHDTVSWYQQALGQGPQFIFQYYEEEERQRGNFPDRFSGHQFPNYSSELNVNALLLGDSALYLCASSLPAGEETQYFGPGTRLLVL.

The chain uses TRBV5-1 and TRBJ2-1; TRBD2 matches 9 bases. With V trimmed by 4 bases and J by 6 bases, 2 bases remained unmatched. Per the germline V gene, CDR1 is SGHRS and CDR2 is YFSETQ. CDR3 length: 13 amino acids. Here the CDR3 reads CASSPGLANEQFF. As DNA, the CDR3 is TGCGCCAGCAGCCCGGGACTAGCCAATGAGCAGTTCTTC.

This sequence joins TRBV6-1 and TRBJ1-4; D perhaps matches TRBD1 (6 bases). CDR1 is MNHNS and CDR2 is SASEGT in the germline V gene. The CDR3 is made up of 16 amino acids. Trimming stripped 0 bases from V and 8 bases from J, with 16 bases between. This CDR3 reads CASSEALGGGDEKLFF. In DNA, the CDR3 is TGTGCCAGCAGTGAAGCGTTGGGAGGGGGTGACGAAAAACTGTTTTTT.

The chain has TRBV6-6 and TRBJ1-1; tentatively, D is TRBD1 (6 bases). The CDR3 length is 16 residues. Germline V lookup: CDR1 MNHNY, CDR2 SVGAGI (reference sequence). The V end was cut by 2 bases, the J end by 1 base, with 14 bases between. CDR3 in DNA: TGTGCCAGCAGTTACGGTCAAAGCAGGGGGAACACTGAAGCTTTCTTT. Translating gives CASSYGQSRGNTEAFF.

V and J are TRBV7-2 and TRBJ2-7; TRBD1 matches 8 bases. CDR3 length equals 18 residues. Germline CDR1 reads SGHTA; CDR2 reads FQGNSA. Trimming at V came to 6 bases and at J to 5 bases, leaving 21 bases not matched to a gene. The CDR3 nucleotides are TGTGCCAGCAGTTCCAGGGGGCGCAACAGCCGGGGTAGCAACGAGCAGTACTTC. It is translated as CASSSRGRNSRGSNEQYF. Supplemented by reference TRBV7-2 and TRBJ2-7, the full variable domain reads GAGVSQSPSNKVTEKGKDVELRCDPISGHTALYWYRQSLGQGLEFLIYFQGNSAPDKSGLPSDRFSAERTGGSVSTLTIQRTQQEDSAVYLCASSSRGRNSRGSNEQYFGPGTRLTVT.

To note about this clone: At one end the junction does not follow the germline gene, possibly because of a read error. The V call is TRBV3-1 (or the pseudogene TRBV3-2), the J call TRBJ2-7, with a possible D match to TRBD2 (6 bases). The germline V gene has CDR1 LGHDT and CDR2 YNNKEL (reference sequence). The CDR3 covers 13 residues. Here the CDR3 DNA reads TGTGCCAGCAGCCAATTTGGTTCAGGGCAGGGAGGATTC. This gives the protein CASSQFGSGQGGF.

CDR3 residues: CASSYRGVSYEQYF. CDR3 in DNA: TGTGCCAGCAGTTACCGCGGGGTATCCTACGAGCAGTACTTC. The chain has TRBV6-6 and TRBJ2-7; the D gene is possibly TRBD2 (6 bases). V was pared by 2 bases and J by 1 base, with 9 bases between. CDR3 length equals 14 residues. CDR1 and CDR2 from the germline V gene are MNHNY and SVGAGI (reference sequence).

In nucleotides, the CDR3 is TGTGCCAGCAGTTGGGACAGCCCTCGGAACTACGAGCAGTACTTC. Amino acid sequence: CASSWDSPRNYEQYF. The V and J genes are TRBV6-6 and TRBJ2-7; 7 bases align to TRBD1. The germline V gene encodes CDR1 MNHNY and CDR2 SVGAGI (reference sequence). The V and J ends lost 4 bases and 3 bases, in that order; junction bases with no gene match: 9. CDR3 length: 15 residues.

This clone was seen a few times. The chain uses TRBV19 and TRBJ1-4, with 7 bases matching TRBD1. The CDR3 has 15 residues. Germline CDR1 reads LNHDA; CDR2 reads SQIVND (reference sequence). Germline trimming cut 9 bases from V and 4 bases from J; bases unmatched to any gene: 11. CDR3 DNA sequence: TGTGCCAGCCGCCTAGGGACAGTGAATAATGAAAAACTGTTTTTT. It is translated as CASRLGTVNNEKLFF.

The chain carries TRBV25-1 and TRBJ2-2; perhaps TRBD1 as D (6 bases). Germline V gene sequence: CDR1 MGHDK, CDR2 SYGVNS. Deletions cut 4 bases from V and 0 bases from J, with 12 bases between. The CDR3 consists of 16 residues. As DNA, the CDR3 is TGTGCCAGCAGTGGGTACGGGACATCGAACACCGGGGAGCTGTTTTTT. As protein: CASSGYGTSNTGELFF.